This T cell receptor (beta chain) originates from a study of blood T cell repertoires in COVID-19. In the study overall: There were acute and convalescent COVID-19 samples, and they came from the United States, Italy and Spain. The cDNA or gDNA used as material had been derived from T cells, B-cell-depleted T cells, or PBMCs.

Authors' methods: From reference gene primer amplification, estimates of nucleated cell counts were derived. The protocol was immunoSEQ multiplex PCR, while the TCRdb copy is restricted to in-frame clones and leaves out a portion. The V and J calls and the clone size are those of that table, but D and trimming were determined from the DNA. The data contain about 190,000 clones, approximately 86% of them seen just once; the ten biggest clones take up around 1.2%. The origin of this receptor is a man aged 25 to 40 with acute or convalescent COVID-19. The sample consisted of peripheral blood.

CDR3 in DNA: TGTGCCACCAGCAGAGGTCAAGCCCCCAATTATGGCTACACCTTC. This sequence encodes CATSRGQAPNYGYTF. The chain is built from TRBV15 and TRBJ1-2, with unresolved D. Trimming cost V 1 base and J 5 bases, with 14 bases left between them. Germline-derived CDR1 and CDR2 are LNHNV and YYDKDF (reference sequence). The CDR3 extends over 15 amino acids.